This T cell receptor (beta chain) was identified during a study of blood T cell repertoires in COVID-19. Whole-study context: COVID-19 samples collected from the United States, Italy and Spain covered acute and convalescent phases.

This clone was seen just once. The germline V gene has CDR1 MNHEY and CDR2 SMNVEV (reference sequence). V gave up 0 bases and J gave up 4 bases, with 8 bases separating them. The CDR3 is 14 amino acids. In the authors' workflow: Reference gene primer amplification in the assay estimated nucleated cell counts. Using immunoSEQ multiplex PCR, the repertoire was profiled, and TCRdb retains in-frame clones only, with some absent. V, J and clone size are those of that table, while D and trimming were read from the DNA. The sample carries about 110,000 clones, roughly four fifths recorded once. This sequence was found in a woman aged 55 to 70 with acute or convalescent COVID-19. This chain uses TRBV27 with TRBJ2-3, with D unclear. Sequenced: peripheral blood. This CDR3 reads CASSLSRNSDTQYF. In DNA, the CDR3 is TGTGCCAGCAGTTTATCGAGGAATTCAGATACGCAGTATTTT.